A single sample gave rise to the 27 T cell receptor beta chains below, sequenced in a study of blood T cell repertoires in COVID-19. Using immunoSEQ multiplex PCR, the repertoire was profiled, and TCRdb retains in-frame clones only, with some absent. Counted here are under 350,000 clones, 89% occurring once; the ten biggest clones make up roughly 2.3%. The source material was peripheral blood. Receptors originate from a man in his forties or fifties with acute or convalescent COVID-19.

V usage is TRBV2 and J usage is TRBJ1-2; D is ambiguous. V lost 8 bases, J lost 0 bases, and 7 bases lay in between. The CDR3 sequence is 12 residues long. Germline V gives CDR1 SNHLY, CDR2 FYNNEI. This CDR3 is CASATPNYGYTF. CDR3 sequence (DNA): TGTGCCAGCGCGACTCCTAACTATGGCTACACCTTC. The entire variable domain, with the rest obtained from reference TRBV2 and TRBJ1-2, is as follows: EPEVTQTPSHQVTQMGQEVILRCVPISNHLYFYWYRQILGQKVEFLVSFYNNEISEKSEIFDDQFSVERPDGSNFTLKIRSTKLEDSAMYFCASATPNYGYTFGSGTRLTVV.

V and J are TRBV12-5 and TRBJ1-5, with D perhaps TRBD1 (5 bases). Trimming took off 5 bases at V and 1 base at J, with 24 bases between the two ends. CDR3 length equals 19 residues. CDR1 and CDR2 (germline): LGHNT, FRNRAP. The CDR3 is CASGLGNPGGRISNQPQHF. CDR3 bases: TGTGCTAGTGGTCTAGGAAACCCGGGGGGAAGGATAAGCAATCAGCCCCAGCATTTT.

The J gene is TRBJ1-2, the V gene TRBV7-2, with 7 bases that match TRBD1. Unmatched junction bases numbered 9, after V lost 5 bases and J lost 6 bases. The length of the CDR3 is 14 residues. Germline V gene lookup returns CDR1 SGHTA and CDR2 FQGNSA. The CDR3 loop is CASSHETGRHGYTF. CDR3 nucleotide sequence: TGTGCCAGCAGCCACGAGACAGGGAGGCATGGCTACACCTTC.

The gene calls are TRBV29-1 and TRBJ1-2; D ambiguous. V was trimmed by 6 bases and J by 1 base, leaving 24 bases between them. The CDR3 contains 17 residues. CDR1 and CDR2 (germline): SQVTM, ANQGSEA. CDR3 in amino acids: CSVLVWGGSSLNYGYTF. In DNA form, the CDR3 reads TGCAGCGTGTTGGTATGGGGAGGGAGCAGCCTTAACTATGGCTACACCTTC.

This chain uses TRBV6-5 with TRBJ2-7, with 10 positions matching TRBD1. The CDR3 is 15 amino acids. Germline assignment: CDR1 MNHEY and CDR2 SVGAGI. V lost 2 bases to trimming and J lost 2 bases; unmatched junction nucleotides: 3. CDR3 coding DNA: TGTGCCAGCAGTTACGGGGGACAGGGGACCTACGAGCAGTACTTC. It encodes CASSYGGQGTYEQYF.

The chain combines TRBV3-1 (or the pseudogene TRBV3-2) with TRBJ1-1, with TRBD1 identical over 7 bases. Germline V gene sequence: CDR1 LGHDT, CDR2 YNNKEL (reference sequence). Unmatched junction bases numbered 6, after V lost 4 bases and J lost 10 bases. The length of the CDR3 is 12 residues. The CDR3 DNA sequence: TGTGCCAGCAGCCCACTCCAGGGGGGAGCTTTCTTT. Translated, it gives CASSPLQGGAFF.

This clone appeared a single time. CDR3 amino acids: CASSRRTGEAEQYF. The DNA of the CDR3 is TGTGCCAGCTCACGAAGGACAGGGGAGGCCGAGCAGTACTTC. V gene TRBV18 combines with J gene TRBJ2-7; 9 positions agree with TRBD1. The CDR3 totals 14 residues. Germline assignment: CDR1 KGHSH and CDR2 LQKENI. J was trimmed by 6 bases and V by 4 bases; bases with no gene match: 7. The complete variable domain, with remaining parts taken from reference TRBV18 and TRBJ2-7, reads NAGVMQNPRHLVRRRGQEARLRCSPMKGHSHVYWYRQLPEEGLKFMVYLQKENIIDESGMPKERFSAEFPKEGPSILRIQQVVRGDSAAYFCASSRRTGEAEQYFGPGTRLTVT.

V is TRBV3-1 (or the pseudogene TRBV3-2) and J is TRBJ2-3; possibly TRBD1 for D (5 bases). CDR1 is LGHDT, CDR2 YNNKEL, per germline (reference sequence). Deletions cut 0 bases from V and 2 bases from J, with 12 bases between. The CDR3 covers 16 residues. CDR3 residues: CASSQDQGYPTDTQYF. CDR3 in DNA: TGTGCCAGCAGCCAAGATCAGGGCTACCCCACAGATACGCAGTATTTT.

As DNA, the CDR3 is TGCAGTGCTAGTCTTTTAATCGGACTAGGTGTCGAGCAGTACTTC. Encoded protein: CSASLLIGLGVEQYF. V and J are TRBV20-1 and TRBJ2-7; 7 bases line up with TRBD2. The CDR3 consists of 15 residues. J lost 6 bases, V lost 3 bases, and 14 bases had no gene match. Germline V gene data show CDR1 as DFQATT and CDR2 as SNEGSKA (reference sequence).

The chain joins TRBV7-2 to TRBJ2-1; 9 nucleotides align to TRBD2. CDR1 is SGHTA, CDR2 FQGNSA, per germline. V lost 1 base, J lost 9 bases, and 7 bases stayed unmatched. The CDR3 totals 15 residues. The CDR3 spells CASSLGGGASLEQFF. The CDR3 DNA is TGTGCCAGCAGCTTAGGCGGGGGGGCGAGTCTTGAGCAGTTCTTC.

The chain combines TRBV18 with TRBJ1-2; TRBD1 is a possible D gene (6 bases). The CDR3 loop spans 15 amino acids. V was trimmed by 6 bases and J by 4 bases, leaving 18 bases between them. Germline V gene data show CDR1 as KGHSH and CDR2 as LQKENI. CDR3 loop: CASSPKPTGLYGYTF. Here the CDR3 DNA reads TGTGCCAGCTCGCCGAAGCCGACAGGCCTCTATGGCTACACCTTC.

This chain's CDR3 is CASSLSGQGVTDTQYF. The CDR3 DNA reads as TGTGCCAGCAGTTTGTCCGGACAGGGGGTGACAGATACGCAGTATTTT. V is TRBV28 and J is TRBJ2-3; 10 bases line up with TRBD1. CDR3 length: 16 amino acids. V lost 3 bases to trimming and J lost 3 bases; unmatched junction nucleotides: 6. CDR1 is MDHEN and CDR2 is SYDVKM in the germline V gene.

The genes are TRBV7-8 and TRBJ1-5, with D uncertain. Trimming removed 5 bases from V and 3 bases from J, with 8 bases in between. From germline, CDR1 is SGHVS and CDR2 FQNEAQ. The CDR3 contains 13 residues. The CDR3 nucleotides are TGTGCCAGCAGCCCGAGCCTCAATCAGCCCCAGCATTTT. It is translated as CASSPSLNQPQHF.

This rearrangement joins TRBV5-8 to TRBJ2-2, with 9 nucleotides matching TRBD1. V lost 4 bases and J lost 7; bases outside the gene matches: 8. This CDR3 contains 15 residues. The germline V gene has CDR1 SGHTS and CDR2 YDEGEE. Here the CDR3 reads CASSGRDRVVGELFF. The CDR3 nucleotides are TGTGCCAGCAGCGGCCGGGACAGGGTTGTCGGGGAGCTGTTTTTT.

The chain's CDR3 is CAWTSSGRGEGYTF. Here the CDR3 DNA reads TGTGCCTGGACCTCCTCGGGCAGGGGTGAAGGCTACACCTTC. V gene TRBV30 combines with J gene TRBJ1-2; possibly TRBD1 for D (6 bases). The CDR3 length is 14 residues. Looked up from germline, CDR1 is GTSNPN and CDR2 is SVGIG (reference sequence). The V gene lost 4 bases and the J gene lost 8 bases, with 20 bases spanning the gap.

CDR3 loop: CASSMTSSETQYF. CDR3 DNA: TGTGCCAGTAGTATGACTAGCTCGGAGACCCAGTACTTC. The V gene is TRBV19, the J gene TRBJ2-5; 7 bases match TRBD2. CDR1 is LNHDA and CDR2 is SQIVND in the germline V gene (reference sequence). The CDR3 is made up of 13 amino acids. V dropped 3 bases and J dropped 5; count of bases not matched to a gene: 3. The entire variable domain, with the rest obtained from reference TRBV19 and TRBJ2-5, is as follows: DGGITQSPKYLFRKEGQNVTLSCEQNLNHDAMYWYRQDPGQGLRLIYYSQIVNDFQKGDIAEGYSVSREKKESFPLTVTSAQKNPTAFYLCASSMTSSETQYFGPGTRLLVL.

In DNA, the CDR3 is TGTGCCAGCTCACATCCTGCGGGGGGGATGTACAATGAGCAGTTCTTC. It encodes CASSHPAGGMYNEQFF. This chain links TRBV18 with TRBJ2-1; 9 nucleotides align to TRBD2. The CDR3 has 16 amino acids. Unmatched junction bases numbered 8, after V lost 4 bases and J lost 4 bases. Germline V lookup: CDR1 KGHSH, CDR2 LQKENI.

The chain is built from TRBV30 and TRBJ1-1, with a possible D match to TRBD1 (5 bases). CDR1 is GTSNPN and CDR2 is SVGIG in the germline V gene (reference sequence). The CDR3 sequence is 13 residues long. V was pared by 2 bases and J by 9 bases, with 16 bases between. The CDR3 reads CAWSLRTSAKAFF. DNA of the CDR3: TGTGCCTGGAGTCTTCGGACATCGGCCAAAGCTTTCTTT.

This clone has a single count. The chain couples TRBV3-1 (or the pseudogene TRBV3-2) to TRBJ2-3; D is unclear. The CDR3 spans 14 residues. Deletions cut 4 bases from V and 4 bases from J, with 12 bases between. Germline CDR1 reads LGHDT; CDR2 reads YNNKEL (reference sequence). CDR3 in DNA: TGTGCCAGCAGCCGGCCCGAGGTCTCAGATACGCAGTATTTT. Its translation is CASSRPEVSDTQYF.

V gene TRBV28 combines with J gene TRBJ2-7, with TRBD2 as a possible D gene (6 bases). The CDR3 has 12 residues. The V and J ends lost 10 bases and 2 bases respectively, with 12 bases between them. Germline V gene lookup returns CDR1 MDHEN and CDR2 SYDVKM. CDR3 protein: CATFGGPYEQYF. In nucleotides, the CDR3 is TGTGCCACGTTCGGGGGACCCTACGAGCAGTACTTC.

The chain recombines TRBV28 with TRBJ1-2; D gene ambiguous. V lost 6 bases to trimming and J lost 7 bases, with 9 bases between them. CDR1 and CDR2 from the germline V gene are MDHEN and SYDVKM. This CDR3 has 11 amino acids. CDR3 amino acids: CASRPRGGYTF. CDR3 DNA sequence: TGTGCCAGCAGACCTCGGGGTGGCTACACCTTC.

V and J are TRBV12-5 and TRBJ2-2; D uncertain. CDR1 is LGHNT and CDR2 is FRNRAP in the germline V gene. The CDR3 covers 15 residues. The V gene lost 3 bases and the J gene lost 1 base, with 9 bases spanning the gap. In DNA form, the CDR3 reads TGTGCTAGTGGTTTACTGGTCCTGAACACCGGGGAGCTGTTTTTT. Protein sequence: CASGLLVLNTGELFF. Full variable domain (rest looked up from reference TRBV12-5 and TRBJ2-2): DARVTQTPRHKVTEMGQEVTMRCQPILGHNTVFWYRQTMMQGLELLAYFRNRAPLDDSGMPKDRFSAEMPDATLATLKIQPSEPRDSAVYFCASGLLVLNTGELFFGEGSRLTVL.

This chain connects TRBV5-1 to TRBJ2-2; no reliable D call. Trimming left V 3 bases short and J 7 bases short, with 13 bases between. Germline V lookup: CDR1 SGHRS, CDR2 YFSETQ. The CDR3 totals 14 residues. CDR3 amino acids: CASSYRSLNGELFF. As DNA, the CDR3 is TGCGCCAGCAGCTACCGGAGTCTCAACGGGGAGCTGTTTTTT.

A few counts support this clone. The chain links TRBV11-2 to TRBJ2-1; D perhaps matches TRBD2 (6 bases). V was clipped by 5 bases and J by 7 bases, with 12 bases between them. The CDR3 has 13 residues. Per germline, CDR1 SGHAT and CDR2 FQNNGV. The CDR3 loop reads CASSPGGWNEQFF. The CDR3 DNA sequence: TGTGCCAGCAGCCCCGGGGGATGGAATGAGCAGTTCTTC.

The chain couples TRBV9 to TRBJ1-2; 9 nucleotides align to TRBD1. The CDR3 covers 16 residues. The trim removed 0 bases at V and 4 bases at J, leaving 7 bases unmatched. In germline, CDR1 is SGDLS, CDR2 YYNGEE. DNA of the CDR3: TGTGCCAGCAGCGTAGCCCGGGACAGGGTAGGCTATGGCTACACCTTC. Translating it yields CASSVARDRVGYGYTF.

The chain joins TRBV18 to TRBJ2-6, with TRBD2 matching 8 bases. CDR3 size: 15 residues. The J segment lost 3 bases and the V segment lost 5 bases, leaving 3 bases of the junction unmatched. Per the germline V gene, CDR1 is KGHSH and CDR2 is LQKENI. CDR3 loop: CASSMSGGGANVLTF. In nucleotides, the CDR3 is TGTGCCAGCTCAATGAGCGGGGGTGGGGCCAACGTCCTGACTTTC.

The CDR3 protein is CASSHQDYNGDNEQFF. CDR3 sequence (DNA): TGTGCCAGCAGCCACCAGGACTACAATGGGGACAATGAGCAGTTCTTC. The chain combines TRBV3-1 (or the pseudogene TRBV3-2) with TRBJ2-1; the D gene is possibly TRBD2 (6 bases). Trimming took 3 bases from V and 5 from J, leaving 17 bases between them. The CDR3 is 16 amino acids. Germline-derived CDR1 and CDR2 are LGHDT and YNNKEL (reference sequence).